The next 16 T cell receptor beta chains were all read from a single sample in a study of shared clonotypes between healthy human individuals. Method: immunoSEQ multiplex PCR; TCRdb's copy keeps in-frame clones and lacks some. The sample has some 2 million clones; roughly 96% are singletons. Sequencing input: naive CD4+ T cells sorted from blood. Subset of the sample: CD45RA+ positively selected. These receptors originate from a man aged 18 to 35 in good health.

V is TRBV7-2 and J is TRBJ2-3, with D possibly being TRBD1 (6 bases). V was pared by 4 bases and J by 3 bases, with 17 bases between. Germline V gives CDR1 SGHTA, CDR2 FQGNSA. CDR3 length: 16 residues. The CDR3 sequence: CASSSGPRGNTDTQYF. The CDR3 DNA reads TGTGCCAGCAGCTCTGGCCCCAGGGGAAATACAGATACGCAGTATTTT.

The chain joins TRBV11-2 to TRBJ2-1; 13 positions match TRBD2. CDR3 length equals 16 residues. Germline lookup yields CDR1 SGHAT and CDR2 FQNNGV. Germline trimming cut 0 bases from V and 8 bases from J; bases unmatched to any gene: 4. CDR3 region: CASSLDQGLAGYEQFF. CDR3 sequence (DNA): TGTGCCAGCAGCTTAGATCAGGGACTAGCGGGATATGAGCAGTTCTTC.

To note about this clone: Other nucleotide sequences in the sample specify the same CDR3. The chain has TRBV2 and TRBJ2-7; D might be TRBD1 (6 bases). The CDR3 extends over 14 amino acids. Trimming removed 5 bases at V and 1 base at J, with 12 bases between. In germline, CDR1 is SNHLY, CDR2 FYNNEI. The CDR3 is CASSLQGPSYEQYF. The DNA for the CDR3 is TGTGCCAGCAGTTTACAGGGACCTTCCTACGAGCAGTACTTC.

As for this clone: This same CDR3 is encoded by further DNA sequences in the sample. This chain joins TRBV5-1 and TRBJ2-7, with 9 positions matching TRBD2. CDR1 is SGHRS and CDR2 is YFSETQ in the germline V gene. V shed 4 bases and J 1 base; nucleotides not matched to a gene: 6. This CDR3 is built from 15 residues. DNA for the CDR3: TGCGCCAGCAGCGTTAGCGGGGGAGCTTCCTACGAGCAGTACTTC. Its translation: CASSVSGGASYEQYF.

The chain combines TRBV30 with TRBJ1-1; no reliable D call. The CDR3 totals 13 residues. Germline V gene sequence: CDR1 GTSNPN, CDR2 SVGIG (reference sequence). V lost 4 bases to trimming and J lost 1 base, with 10 bases between them. The CDR3 DNA reads TGTGCCTGGAACTCAGTGGGGAACACTGAAGCTTTCTTT. Its protein is CAWNSVGNTEAFF.

The chain uses TRBV6-5 and TRBJ1-4, with D uncertain. Germline CDR1 and CDR2: MNHEY and SVGAGI. The CDR3 totals 14 residues. With 6 bases removed from V and 0 bases from J, the gap between germline ends came to 8 bases. The CDR3 region is CASSPSATNEKLFF. DNA for the CDR3: TGTGCCAGCAGCCCGAGCGCAACTAATGAAAAACTGTTTTTT.

This chain uses TRBV30 with TRBJ2-1, with 11 positions matching TRBD2. This CDR3 region has 15 residues. Germline trimming cut 7 bases from V and 4 bases from J; bases unmatched to any gene: 9. Germline CDR1 and CDR2: GTSNPN and SVGIG (reference sequence). CDR3 DNA: TGTGCCTCCGGCACCTCTAGCGGGAGGTACAATGAGCAGTTCTTC. Its translation: CASGTSSGRYNEQFF.

This clone was seen a single time. This sequence joins TRBV5-6 and TRBJ1-4; 7 bases fit TRBD1. V trimming: 4 bases; J trimming: 4 bases; junction bases outside the gene matches: 4. Germline V gene data show CDR1 as SGHDT and CDR2 as YYEEEE. CDR3 length: 14 residues. Here the CDR3 reads CASSRGTDNEKLFF. The CDR3 bases are TGTGCCAGCAGCCGCGGGACAGATAATGAAAAACTGTTTTTT.

This chain uses TRBV18 with TRBJ2-1, with 11 positions matching TRBD2. The CDR3 runs to 15 residues. Germline values: CDR1 KGHSH, CDR2 LQKENI. Germline trimming cut 4 bases from V and 2 bases from J; bases unmatched to any gene: 1. The CDR3 loop is CASSRLAGTYNEQFF. In nucleotides, the CDR3 is TGTGCCAGCTCACGACTAGCGGGGACCTACAATGAGCAGTTCTTC.

The chain links TRBV7-9 to TRBJ1-2, with D possibly matching TRBD1 (6 bases). Trimming removed 1 base at V and 2 bases at J, with 11 bases between. Germline CDR1 and CDR2: SEHNR and FQNEAQ (reference sequence). CDR3 length equals 15 residues. The CDR3 here is CASSLEQGRNYGYTF. CDR3 in DNA: TGTGCCAGCAGCTTAGAGCAGGGGCGGAACTATGGCTACACCTTC.

In its sample, this clone was seen once. The chain uses TRBV6-5 and TRBJ2-7, with D possibly matching TRBD2 (6 bases). The CDR3 extends over 15 amino acids. Germline CDR1 MNHEY, CDR2 SVGAGI. The V end was cut by 8 bases, the J end by 5 bases, with 22 bases between. The CDR3 reads CASFQQPGGNHEQYF. The CDR3 nucleotides are TGTGCCAGCTTTCAACAACCCGGGGGTAACCACGAGCAGTACTTC.

In the case of this clone: The sample contains more than one DNA sequence encoding this CDR3. This sequence joins TRBV18 and TRBJ2-3; D remains ambiguous. CDR1 KGHSH and CDR2 LQKENI come from the germline V gene. The CDR3 loop spans 12 amino acids. V was clipped by 1 base and J by 5 bases, with 4 bases between them. The CDR3 is CASSPQGDTQYF. The CDR3 DNA reads TGTGCCAGCTCACCACAGGGAGATACGCAGTATTTT.

The genes are TRBV5-1 and TRBJ2-5; 10 nucleotides agree with TRBD1. The CDR3 consists of 15 residues. V gave up 5 bases and J gave up 5 bases; unmatched junction bases: 9. CDR1 SGHRS and CDR2 YFSETQ come from the germline V gene. The CDR3 here is CASREGQGTVETQYF. For the CDR3, the DNA is TGCGCCAGCAGGGAGGGACAGGGGACGGTGGAGACCCAGTACTTC.

This chain links TRBV5-8 with TRBJ2-4; 9 bases agree with TRBD1. The CDR3 is 15 amino acids. CDR1 and CDR2 (germline): SGHTS, YDEGEE. V was clipped by 0 bases and J by 7 bases; unmatched bases: 5. Here the CDR3 reads CASSLAYRGLNIQYF. The CDR3 DNA follows: TGTGCCAGCAGCTTGGCTTACAGGGGGCTTAACATTCAGTACTTC.

This clone was seen a single time. CDR3 DNA: TGTGCCAGCAGTGCCCCGGAGGGATTCAATAATCAGCCCCAGCATTTT. Amino acids: CASSAPEGFNNQPQHF. V gene TRBV6-1 combines with J gene TRBJ1-5; no clear D. V was cut by 4 bases and J by 4 bases, with 17 bases left in between. The germline V gene encodes CDR1 MNHNS and CDR2 SASEGT. The CDR3 spans 16 residues.

This rearrangement joins TRBV9 to TRBJ2-4, with 7 bases lining up with TRBD1. The CDR3 runs to 13 residues. Germline V gene data show CDR1 as SGDLS and CDR2 as YYNGEE. V shed 7 bases, J shed 5 bases, and the junction held 6 bases outside the gene matches. The CDR3 bases are TGTGCCAGCGGAGAGGGGGCGGAAAACATTCAGTACTTC. Translation: CASGEGAENIQYF. Using reference TRBV9 and TRBJ2-4 for the parts outside the CDR3, the full variable domain is DSGVTQTPKHLITATGQRVTLRCSPRSGDLSVYWYQQSLDQGLQFLIQYYNGEERAKGNILERFSAQQFPDLHSELNLSSLELGDSALYFCASGEGAENIQYFGAGTRLSVL.